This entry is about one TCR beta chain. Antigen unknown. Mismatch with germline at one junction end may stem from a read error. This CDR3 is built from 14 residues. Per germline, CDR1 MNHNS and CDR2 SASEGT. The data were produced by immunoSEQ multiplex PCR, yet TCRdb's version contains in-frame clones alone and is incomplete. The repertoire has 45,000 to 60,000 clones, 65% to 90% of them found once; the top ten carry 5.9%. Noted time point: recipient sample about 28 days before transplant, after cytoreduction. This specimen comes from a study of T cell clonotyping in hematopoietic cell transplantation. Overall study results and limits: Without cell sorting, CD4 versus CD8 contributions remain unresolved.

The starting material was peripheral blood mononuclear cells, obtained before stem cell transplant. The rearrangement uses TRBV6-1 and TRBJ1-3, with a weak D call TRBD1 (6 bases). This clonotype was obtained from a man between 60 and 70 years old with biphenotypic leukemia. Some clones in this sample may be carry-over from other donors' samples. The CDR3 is CASSELGAGNTIYF. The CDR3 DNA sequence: TGTGCCAGCAGTGAACTGGGGGCTGGGAACACCATATATTTT.